This section outlines one T cell receptor beta chain sequence together with its context. V was shortened by 2 bases and J by 3 bases, with 15 bases between the two germline ends. Germline-derived CDR1 and CDR2 are GTSNPN and SVGIG (reference sequence). The CDR3 consists of 15 residues. Libraries were prepared by immunoSEQ multiplex PCR; TCRdb keeps only in-frame clonotypes and omits some of them. The table includes over a million clones, 96% detected once. This sample is part of a study of shared clonotypes between healthy human individuals. Study summary: Three CD4 naive, three CD4 memory, two CD8 naive and one CD8 memory plate were used per donor.

The sequence was obtained from a man under 40 in good health. The chain employs TRBV30 and TRBJ2-3, with unresolved D. Input material: naive CD4+ T cells sorted from blood. Subset meaning: CD45RA+ positively selected. The CDR3 spells CAWSLLGWVTDTQYF. The DNA for the CDR3 is TGTGCCTGGAGTCTCCTCGGTTGGGTAACAGATACGCAGTATTTT.